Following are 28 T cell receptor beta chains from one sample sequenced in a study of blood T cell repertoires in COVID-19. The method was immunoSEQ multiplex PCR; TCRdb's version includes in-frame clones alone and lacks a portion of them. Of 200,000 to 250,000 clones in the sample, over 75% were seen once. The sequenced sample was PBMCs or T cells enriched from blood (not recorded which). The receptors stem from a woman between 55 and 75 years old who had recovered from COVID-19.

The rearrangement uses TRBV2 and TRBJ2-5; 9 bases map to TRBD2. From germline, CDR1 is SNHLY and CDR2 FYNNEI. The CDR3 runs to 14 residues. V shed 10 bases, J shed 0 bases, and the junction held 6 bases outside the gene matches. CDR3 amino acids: CAIIAGDHQETQYF. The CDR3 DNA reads TGTGCCATCATAGCGGGGGATCACCAAGAGACCCAGTACTTC.

CDR3 in DNA: TGTGCCAGCTTAGCGGGGTCGGTGACCGGGGAGCTGTTTTTT. Translating it yields CASLAGSVTGELFF. The V call is TRBV7-2, the J call TRBJ2-2; 8 bases map to TRBD2. Looked up from germline, CDR1 is SGHTA and CDR2 is FQGNSA. V was clipped by 8 bases and J by 5 bases; unmatched bases: 7. The CDR3 is 14 residues long.

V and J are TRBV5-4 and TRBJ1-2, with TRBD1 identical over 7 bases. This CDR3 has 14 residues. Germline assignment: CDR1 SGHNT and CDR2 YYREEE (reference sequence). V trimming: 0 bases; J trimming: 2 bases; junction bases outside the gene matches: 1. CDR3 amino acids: CASSLVGQNYGYTF. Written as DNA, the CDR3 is TGTGCCAGCAGCTTGGTGGGACAGAACTATGGCTACACCTTC.

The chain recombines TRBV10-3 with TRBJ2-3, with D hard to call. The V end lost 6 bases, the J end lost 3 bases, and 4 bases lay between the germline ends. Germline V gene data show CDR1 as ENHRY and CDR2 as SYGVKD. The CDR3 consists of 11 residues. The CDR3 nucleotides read TGTGCCATCAGCACAACAGATACGCAGTATTTT. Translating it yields CAISTTDTQYF.

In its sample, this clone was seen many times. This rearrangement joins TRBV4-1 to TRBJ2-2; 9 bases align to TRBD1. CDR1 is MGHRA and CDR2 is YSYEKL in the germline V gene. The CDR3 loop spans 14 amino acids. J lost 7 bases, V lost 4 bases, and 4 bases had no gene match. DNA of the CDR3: TGCGCCAGCAGCCCGGGACAGGGAAACGGGGAGCTGTTTTTT. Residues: CASSPGQGNGELFF.

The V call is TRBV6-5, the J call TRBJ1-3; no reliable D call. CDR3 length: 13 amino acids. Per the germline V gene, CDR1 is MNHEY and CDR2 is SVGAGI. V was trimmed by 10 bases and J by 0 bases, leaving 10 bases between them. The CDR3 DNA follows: TGTGCCACTCAAAGGAGCTCTGGAAACACCATATATTTT. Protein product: CATQRSSGNTIYF.

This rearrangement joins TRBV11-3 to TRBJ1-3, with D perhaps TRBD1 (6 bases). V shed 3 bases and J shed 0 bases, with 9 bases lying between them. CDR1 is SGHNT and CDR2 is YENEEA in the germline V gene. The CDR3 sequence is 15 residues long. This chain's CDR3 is CASSLGASSGNTIYF. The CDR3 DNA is TGTGCCAGCAGCTTGGGGGCCAGCTCTGGAAACACCATATATTTT. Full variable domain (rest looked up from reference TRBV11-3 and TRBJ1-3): EAGVVQSPRYKIIEKKQPVAFWCNPISGHNTLYWYLQNLGQGPELLIRYENEEAVDDSQLPKDRFSAERLKGVDSTLKIQPAELGDSAVYLCASSLGASSGNTIYFGEGSWLTVV.

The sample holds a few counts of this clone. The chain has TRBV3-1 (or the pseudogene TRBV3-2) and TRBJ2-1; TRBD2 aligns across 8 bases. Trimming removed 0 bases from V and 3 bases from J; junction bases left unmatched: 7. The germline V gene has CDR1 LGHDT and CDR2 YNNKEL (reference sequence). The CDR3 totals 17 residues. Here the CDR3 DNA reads TGTGCCAGCAGCCAAGATCTCTGGCGGGGGGTCTACAATGAGCAGTTCTTC. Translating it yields CASSQDLWRGVYNEQFF.

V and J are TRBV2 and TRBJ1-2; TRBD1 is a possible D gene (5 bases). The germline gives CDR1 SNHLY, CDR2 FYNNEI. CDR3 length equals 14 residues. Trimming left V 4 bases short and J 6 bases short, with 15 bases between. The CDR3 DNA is TGTGCCAGCAGTGGAGACAGTCTATCAGATGGCTACACCTTC. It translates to CASSGDSLSDGYTF.

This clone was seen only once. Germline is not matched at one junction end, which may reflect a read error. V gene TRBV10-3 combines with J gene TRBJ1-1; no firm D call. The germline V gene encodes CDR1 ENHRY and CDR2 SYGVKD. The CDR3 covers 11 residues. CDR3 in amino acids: CAVSTNTEAFF. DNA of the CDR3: TGTGCCGTCAGTACTAACACTGAAGCTTTCTTT.

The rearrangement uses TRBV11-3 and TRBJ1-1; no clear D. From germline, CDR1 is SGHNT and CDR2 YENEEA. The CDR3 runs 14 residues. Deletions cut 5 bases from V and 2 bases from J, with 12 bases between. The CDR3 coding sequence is TGTGCCAGCAGCCCGGATGGGCCCAACACTGAAGCTTTCTTT. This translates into CASSPDGPNTEAFF.

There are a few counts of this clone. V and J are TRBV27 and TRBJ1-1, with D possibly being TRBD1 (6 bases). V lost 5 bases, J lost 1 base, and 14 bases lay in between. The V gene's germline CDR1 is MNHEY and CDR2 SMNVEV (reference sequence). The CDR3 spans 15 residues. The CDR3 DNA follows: TGTGCCAGCAGTCTCATCGACAGGCCGAACACTGAAGCTTTCTTT. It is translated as CASSLIDRPNTEAFF.

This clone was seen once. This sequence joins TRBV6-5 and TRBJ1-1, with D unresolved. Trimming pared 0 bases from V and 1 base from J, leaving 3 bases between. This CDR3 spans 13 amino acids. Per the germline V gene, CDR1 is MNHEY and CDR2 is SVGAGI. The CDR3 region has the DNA TGTGCCAGCAGTTACTCGGCGAACACTGAAGCTTTCTTT. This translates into CASSYSANTEAFF.

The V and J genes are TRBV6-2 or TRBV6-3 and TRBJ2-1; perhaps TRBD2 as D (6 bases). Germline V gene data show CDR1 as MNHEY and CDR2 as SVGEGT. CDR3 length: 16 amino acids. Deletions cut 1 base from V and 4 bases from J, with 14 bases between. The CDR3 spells CASSYFSGSKYNEQFF. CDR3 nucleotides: TGTGCCAGCAGTTACTTCTCCGGGAGTAAATACAATGAGCAGTTCTTC.

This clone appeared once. DNA of the CDR3: TGTGCCAGCAGCCAAGGGGTCGACTACTCCTACAATGAGCAGTTCTTC. Its protein product is CASSQGVDYSYNEQFF. The chain links TRBV14 to TRBJ2-1; weak D call: TRBD2 (5 bases). The germline gives CDR1 SGHDN, CDR2 FVKESK. The CDR3 totals 16 residues. Trimming stripped 1 base from V and 0 bases from J, with 10 bases between.

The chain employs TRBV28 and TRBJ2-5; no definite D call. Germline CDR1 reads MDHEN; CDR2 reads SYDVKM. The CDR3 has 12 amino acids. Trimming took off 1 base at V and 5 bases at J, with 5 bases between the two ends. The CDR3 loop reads CASSLSSETQYF. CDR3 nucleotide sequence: TGTGCCAGCAGTTTATCCTCGGAGACCCAGTACTTC.

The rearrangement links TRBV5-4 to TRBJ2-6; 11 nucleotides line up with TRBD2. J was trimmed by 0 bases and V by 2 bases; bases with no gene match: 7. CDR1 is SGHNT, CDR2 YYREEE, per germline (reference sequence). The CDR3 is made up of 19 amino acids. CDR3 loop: CASSFTSGRFGSGANVLTF. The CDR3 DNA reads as TGTGCCAGCAGCTTCACTAGCGGGAGATTTGGCTCTGGGGCCAACGTCCTGACTTTC.

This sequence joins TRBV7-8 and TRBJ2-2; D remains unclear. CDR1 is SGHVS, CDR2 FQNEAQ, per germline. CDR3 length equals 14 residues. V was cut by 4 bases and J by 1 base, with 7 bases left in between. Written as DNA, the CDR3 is TGTGCCAGCAGCTCTGGGCGGAACACCGGGGAGCTGTTTTTT. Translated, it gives CASSSGRNTGELFF.

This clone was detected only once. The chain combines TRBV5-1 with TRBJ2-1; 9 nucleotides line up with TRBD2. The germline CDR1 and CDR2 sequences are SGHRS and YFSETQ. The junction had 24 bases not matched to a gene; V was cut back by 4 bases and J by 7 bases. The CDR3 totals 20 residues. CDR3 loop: CASSTPRAGFGGGAGNEQFF. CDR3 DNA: TGCGCCAGCAGCACCCCGAGGGCGGGATTTGGCGGGGGGGCCGGTAATGAGCAGTTCTTC.

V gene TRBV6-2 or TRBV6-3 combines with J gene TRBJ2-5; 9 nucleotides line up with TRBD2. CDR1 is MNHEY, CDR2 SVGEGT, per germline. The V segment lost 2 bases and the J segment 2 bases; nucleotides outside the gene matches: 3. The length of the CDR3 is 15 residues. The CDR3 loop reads CASSYRAGGQETQYF. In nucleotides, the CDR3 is TGTGCCAGCAGTTACAGGGCGGGGGGGCAAGAGACCCAGTACTTC.

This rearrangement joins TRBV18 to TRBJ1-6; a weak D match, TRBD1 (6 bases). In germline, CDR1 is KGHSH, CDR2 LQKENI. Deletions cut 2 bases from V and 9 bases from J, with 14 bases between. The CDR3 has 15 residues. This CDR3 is CASSPNRERISPLHF. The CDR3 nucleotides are TGTGCCAGCTCACCAAACAGGGAAAGGATTTCACCCCTCCACTTT.

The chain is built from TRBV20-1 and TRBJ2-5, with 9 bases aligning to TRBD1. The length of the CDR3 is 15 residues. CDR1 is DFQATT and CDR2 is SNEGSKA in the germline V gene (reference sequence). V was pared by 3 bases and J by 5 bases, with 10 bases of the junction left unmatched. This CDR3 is CSASEDRGAWETQYF. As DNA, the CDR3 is TGCAGTGCTAGTGAAGACAGGGGGGCGTGGGAGACCCAGTACTTC.

The CDR3 reads CASSLLAGENTQYF. The CDR3 DNA reads as TGTGCCAGCAGCTTACTAGCGGGAGAGAATACGCAGTATTTT. The chain has TRBV11-2 and TRBJ2-3; TRBD2 matches at 10 bases. Germline-derived CDR1 and CDR2 are SGHAT and FQNNGV. The V and J ends lost 2 bases and 7 bases, in that order; junction bases with no gene match: 3. The CDR3 consists of 14 residues.

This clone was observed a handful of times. CDR3 in amino acids: CASSTRDRGDGYTF. The CDR3 DNA reads as TGCGCCAGCAGCACCCGGGACAGGGGAGACGGCTACACCTTC. The V and J genes are TRBV5-1 and TRBJ1-2, with TRBD1 matching 10 bases. Germline trimming cut 4 bases from V and 8 bases from J; bases unmatched to any gene: 8. Germline V gene lookup returns CDR1 SGHRS and CDR2 YFSETQ. The CDR3 has 14 residues.

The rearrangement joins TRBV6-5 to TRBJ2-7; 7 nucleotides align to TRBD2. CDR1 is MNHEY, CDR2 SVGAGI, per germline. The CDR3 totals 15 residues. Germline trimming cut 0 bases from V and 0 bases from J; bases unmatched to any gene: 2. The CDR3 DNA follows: TGTGCCAGCAGTTACTCGCGGGGGAACTCCTACGAGCAGTACTTC. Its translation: CASSYSRGNSYEQYF.

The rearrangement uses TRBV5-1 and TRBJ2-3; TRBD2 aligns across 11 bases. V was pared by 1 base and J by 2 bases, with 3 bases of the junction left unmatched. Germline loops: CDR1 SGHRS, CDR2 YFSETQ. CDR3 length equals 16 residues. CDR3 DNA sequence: TGCGCCAGCAGCTTGACTAGCGGGGGCACCACAGATACGCAGTATTTT. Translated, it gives CASSLTSGGTTDTQYF. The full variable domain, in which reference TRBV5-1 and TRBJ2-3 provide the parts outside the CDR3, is KAGVTQTPRYLIKTRGQQVTLSCSPISGHRSVSWYQQTPGQGLQFLFEYFSETQRNKGNFPGRFSGRQFSNSRSEMNVSTLELGDSALYLCASSLTSGGTTDTQYFGPGTRLTVL.

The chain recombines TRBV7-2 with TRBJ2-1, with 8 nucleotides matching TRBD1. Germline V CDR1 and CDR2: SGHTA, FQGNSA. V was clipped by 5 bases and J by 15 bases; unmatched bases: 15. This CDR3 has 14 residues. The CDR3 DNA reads TGTGCCAGCAGCCCAGAAATCCGACAGGGGCGCAGGTTCTTC. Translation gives CASSPEIRQGRRFF.

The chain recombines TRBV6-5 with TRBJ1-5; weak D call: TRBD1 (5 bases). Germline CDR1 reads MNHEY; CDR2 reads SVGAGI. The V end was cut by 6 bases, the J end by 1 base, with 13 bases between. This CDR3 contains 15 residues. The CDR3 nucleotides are TGTGCCAGCAGGCGACAGTTGAGAAGCAATCAGCCCCAGCATTTT. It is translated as CASRRQLRSNQPQHF.